A single sample gave rise to the 9 T cell receptor beta chains below, sequenced in a study of circulating and synovial CD4+ cells in juvenile arthritis. Only in-frame clones appear in the TCRdb table, and some are missing; sequencing was by immunoSEQ multiplex PCR. Of tens of thousands of clones detected, 90% to 95% appear once; the ten largest clones hold 0.6% to 0.8%. The sequenced material came from CD4+ T cells from blood. The source is a human donor with juvenile idiopathic arthritis.

The rearrangement links TRBV7-9 to TRBJ1-1; TRBD1 agrees at 7 bases. This CDR3 comprises 14 residues. Germline loops: CDR1 SEHNR, CDR2 FQNEAQ (reference sequence). Trimming at V came to 4 bases and at J to 1 base, leaving 3 bases not matched to a gene. CDR3 protein: CASSSRGKNTEAFF. CDR3 DNA: TGTGCCAGCAGCTCCAGGGGGAAGAACACTGAAGCTTTCTTT.

CDR3 DNA sequence: TGCGCCAGCAGTGAGATCCGGGGACAAGAGACCCAGTACTTC. Its translation: CASSEIRGQETQYF. V usage is TRBV10-1 and J usage is TRBJ2-5; a possible D gene is TRBD2 (5 bases). In germline, CDR1 is WNHNN, CDR2 SYGVQD (reference sequence). The CDR3 loop spans 14 amino acids. V lost 2 bases, J lost 2 bases, and 9 bases lay in between.

The J gene is TRBJ2-3, the V gene TRBV10-3, with 10 bases aligning to TRBD1. Germline V gene data show CDR1 as ENHRY and CDR2 as SYGVKD. With V trimmed by 0 bases and J by 12 bases, 3 bases remained unmatched. CDR3 length equals 13 residues. CDR3 residues: CAISESTGGSQYF. CDR3 in DNA: TGTGCCATCAGTGAGTCGACAGGGGGCTCACAGTATTTT.

The CDR3, as DNA: TGCAGTGCTAGTCCCGCGGCTGAAGCTTTCTTT. Protein sequence: CSASPAAEAFF. V and J are TRBV20-1 and TRBJ1-1; D gene uncertain. The CDR3 has 11 amino acids. V was trimmed by 3 bases and J by 6 bases, leaving 8 bases between them. Germline V CDR1 and CDR2: DFQATT, SNEGSKA (reference sequence).

The rearrangement uses TRBV2 and TRBJ2-2, with TRBD2 matching 14 bases. V dropped 6 bases and J dropped 2; count of bases not matched to a gene: 11. The germline V gene has CDR1 SNHLY and CDR2 FYNNEI. The CDR3 contains 19 residues. The CDR3 loop reads CASRKGTSGGNDNTGELFF. CDR3 bases: TGTGCCAGCAGGAAAGGGACTAGCGGGGGAAATGACAACACCGGGGAGCTGTTTTTT. The full variable domain, with the rest looked up from reference TRBV2 and TRBJ2-2, is EPEVTQTPSHQVTQMGQEVILRCVPISNHLYFYWYRQILGQKVEFLVSFYNNEISEKSEIFDDQFSVERPDGSNFTLKIRSTKLEDSAMYFCASRKGTSGGNDNTGELFFGEGSRLTVL.

This clone was picked up one time. The chain joins TRBV7-3 to TRBJ2-1; the D gene is possibly TRBD1 (5 bases). Trimming took off 2 bases at V and 2 bases at J, with 10 bases between the two ends. Germline V lookup: CDR1 SGHTA, CDR2 FQGTGA. The length of the CDR3 is 15 residues. CDR3 nucleotides: TGTGCCAGCAGCTTACGTGACAGCCCCTACAATGAGCAGTTCTTC. It encodes CASSLRDSPYNEQFF.

The J gene is TRBJ2-7, the V gene TRBV5-4; 8 positions agree with TRBD1. With V trimmed by 4 bases and J by 6 bases, 3 bases remained unmatched. CDR1 is SGHNT and CDR2 is YYREEE in the germline V gene (reference sequence). The CDR3 sequence is 12 residues long. The CDR3 nucleotides are TGTGCCAGCAGCACGGGACAGGCCGAGCAGTACTTC. Its translation: CASSTGQAEQYF.

V usage is TRBV19 and J usage is TRBJ1-5; D gene uncertain. Between the trimmed V and J ends, which lost 5 bases and 8 bases, there was a span of 13 bases. Germline CDR1 reads LNHDA; CDR2 reads SQIVND (reference sequence). This CDR3 comprises 13 residues. The DNA for the CDR3 is TGTGCCAGTAGTGGCGGGTGGGTTGAGCCCCAGCATTTT. Protein: CASSGGWVEPQHF.

This chain links TRBV5-4 with TRBJ2-1; D is possibly TRBD2 (6 bases). V lost 7 bases to trimming and J lost 9 bases, with 17 bases between them. The V gene's germline CDR1 is SGHNT and CDR2 YYREEE (reference sequence). The CDR3 runs 13 residues. The CDR3: CASGLEGEGEQFF. The CDR3 region has the DNA TGTGCCAGCGGTTTGGAGGGAGAGGGTGAGCAGTTCTTC.